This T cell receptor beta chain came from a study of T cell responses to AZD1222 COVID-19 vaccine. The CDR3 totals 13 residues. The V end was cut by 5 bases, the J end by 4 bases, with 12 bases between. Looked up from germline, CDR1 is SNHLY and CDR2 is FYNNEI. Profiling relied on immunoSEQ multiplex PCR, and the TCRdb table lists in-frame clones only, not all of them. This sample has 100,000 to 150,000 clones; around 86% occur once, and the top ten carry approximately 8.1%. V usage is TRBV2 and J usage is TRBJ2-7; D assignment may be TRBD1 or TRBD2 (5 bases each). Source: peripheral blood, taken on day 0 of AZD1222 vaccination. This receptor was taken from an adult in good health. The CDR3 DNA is TGTGCCAGCAGTCCCATGGGACGTTACGAGCAGTACTTC. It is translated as CASSPMGRYEQYF.